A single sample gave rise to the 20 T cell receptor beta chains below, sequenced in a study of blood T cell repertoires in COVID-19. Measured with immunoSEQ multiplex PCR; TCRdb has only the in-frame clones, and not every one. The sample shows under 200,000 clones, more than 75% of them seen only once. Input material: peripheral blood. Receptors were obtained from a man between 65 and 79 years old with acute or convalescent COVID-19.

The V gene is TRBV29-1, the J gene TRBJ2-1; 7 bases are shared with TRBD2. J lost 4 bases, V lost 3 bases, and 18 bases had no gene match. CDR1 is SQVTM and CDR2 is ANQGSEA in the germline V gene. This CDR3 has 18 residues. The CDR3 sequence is CSVDGYLAEPVEYNEQFF. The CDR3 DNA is TGCAGCGTTGACGGTTACCTAGCGGAGCCCGTGGAGTACAATGAGCAGTTCTTC.

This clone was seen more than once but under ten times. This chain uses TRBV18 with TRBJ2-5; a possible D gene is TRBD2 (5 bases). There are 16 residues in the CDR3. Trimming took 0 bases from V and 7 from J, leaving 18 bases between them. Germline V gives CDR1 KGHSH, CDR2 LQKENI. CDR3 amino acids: CASSPPGSPVLATQYF. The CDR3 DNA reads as TGTGCCAGCTCACCACCGGGGAGCCCGGTTCTCGCGACCCAGTACTTC.

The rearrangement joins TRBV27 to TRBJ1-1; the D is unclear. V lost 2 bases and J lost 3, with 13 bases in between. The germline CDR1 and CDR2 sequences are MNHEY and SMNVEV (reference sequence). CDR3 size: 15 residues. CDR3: CASSLRWVGDTEAFF. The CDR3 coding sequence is TGTGCCAGCAGTTTAAGATGGGTCGGGGACACTGAAGCTTTCTTT.

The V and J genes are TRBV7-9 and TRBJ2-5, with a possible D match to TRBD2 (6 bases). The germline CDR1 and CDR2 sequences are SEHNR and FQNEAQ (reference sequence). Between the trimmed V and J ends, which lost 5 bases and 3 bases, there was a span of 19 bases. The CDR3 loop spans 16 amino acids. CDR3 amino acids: CASSPYPGGIEETQYF. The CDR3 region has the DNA TGTGCCAGCAGCCCATACCCCGGGGGTATAGAAGAGACCCAGTACTTC. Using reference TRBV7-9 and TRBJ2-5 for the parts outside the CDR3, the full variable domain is DTGVSQNPRHKITKRGQNVTFRCDPISEHNRLYWYRQTLGQGPEFLTYFQNEAQLEKSRLLSDRFSAERPKGSFSTLEIQRTEQGDSAMYLCASSPYPGGIEETQYFGPGTRLLVL.

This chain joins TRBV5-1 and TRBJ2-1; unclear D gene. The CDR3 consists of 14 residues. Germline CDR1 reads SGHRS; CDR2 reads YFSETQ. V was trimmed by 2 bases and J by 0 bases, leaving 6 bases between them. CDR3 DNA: TGCGCCAGCAGCTTCGAGAGCTCCTACAATGAGCAGTTCTTC. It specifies CASSFESSYNEQFF.

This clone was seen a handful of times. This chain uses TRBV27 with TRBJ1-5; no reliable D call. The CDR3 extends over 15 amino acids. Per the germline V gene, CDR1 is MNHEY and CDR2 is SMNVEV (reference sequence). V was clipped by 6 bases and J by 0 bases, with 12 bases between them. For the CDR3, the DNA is TGTGCCAGCAGGAGACACCTTGATAGCAATCAGCCCCAGCATTTT. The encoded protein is CASRRHLDSNQPQHF.

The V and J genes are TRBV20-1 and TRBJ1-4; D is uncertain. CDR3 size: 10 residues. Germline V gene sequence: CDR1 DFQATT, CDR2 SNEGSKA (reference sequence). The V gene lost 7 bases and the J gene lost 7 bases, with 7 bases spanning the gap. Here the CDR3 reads CSVGSEKLFF. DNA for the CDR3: TGCAGTGTTGGGAGTGAAAAACTGTTTTTT.

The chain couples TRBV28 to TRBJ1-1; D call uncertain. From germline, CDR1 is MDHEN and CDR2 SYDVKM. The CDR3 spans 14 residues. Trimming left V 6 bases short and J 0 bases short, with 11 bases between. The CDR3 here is CASRKGGLNTEAFF. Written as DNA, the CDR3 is TGTGCCAGCAGGAAGGGAGGATTGAACACTGAAGCTTTCTTT. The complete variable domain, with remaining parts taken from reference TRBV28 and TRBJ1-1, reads DVKVTQSSRYLVKRTGEKVFLECVQDMDHENMFWYRQDPGLGLRLIYFSYDVKMKEKGDIPEGYSVSREKKERFSLILESASTNQTSMYLCASRKGGLNTEAFFGQGTRLTVV.

DNA of the CDR3: TGTGCCAGCAGCCAAACGACAAATCCTAACTATGGCTACACCTTC. Translated, it gives CASSQTTNPNYGYTF. The chain recombines TRBV3-1 (or the pseudogene TRBV3-2) with TRBJ1-2; D unresolved. V shed 2 bases and J shed 0 bases, with 10 bases lying between them. Germline V CDR1 and CDR2: LGHDT, YNNKEL (reference sequence). The CDR3 is 15 amino acids.

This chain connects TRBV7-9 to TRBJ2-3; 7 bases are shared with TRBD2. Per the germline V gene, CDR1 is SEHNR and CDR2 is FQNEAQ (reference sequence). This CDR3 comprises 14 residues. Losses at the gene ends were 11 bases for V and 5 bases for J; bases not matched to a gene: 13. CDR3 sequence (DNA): TGTGCCGGCCATCAAGCGGGATTTGTAGATACGCAGTATTTT. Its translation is CAGHQAGFVDTQYF.

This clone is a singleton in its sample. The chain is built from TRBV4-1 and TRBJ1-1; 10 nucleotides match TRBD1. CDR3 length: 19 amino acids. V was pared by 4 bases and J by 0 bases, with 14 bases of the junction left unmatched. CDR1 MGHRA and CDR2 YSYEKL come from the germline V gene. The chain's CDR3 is CASSRTPGQGKRMNTEAFF. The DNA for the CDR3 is TGCGCCAGCAGCCGAACCCCGGGACAGGGGAAGAGAATGAACACTGAAGCTTTCTTT.

Here the CDR3 reads CASRDSVVTGELFF. The CDR3 coding sequence is TGTGCCAGCAGGGACAGCGTGGTCACCGGGGAGCTGTTTTTT. This chain joins TRBV2 and TRBJ2-2; tentatively, D is TRBD1 (6 bases). From germline, CDR1 is SNHLY and CDR2 FYNNEI. The length of the CDR3 is 14 residues. Trimming removed 6 bases from V and 4 bases from J, with 12 bases in between.

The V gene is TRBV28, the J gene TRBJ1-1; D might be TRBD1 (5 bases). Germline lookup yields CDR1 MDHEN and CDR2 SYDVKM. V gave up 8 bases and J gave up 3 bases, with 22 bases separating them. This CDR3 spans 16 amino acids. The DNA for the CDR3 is TGTGCCAGCTCTAATGCGGGGCGGCCTGGGTACACTGAAGCTTTCTTT. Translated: CASSNAGRPGYTEAFF.

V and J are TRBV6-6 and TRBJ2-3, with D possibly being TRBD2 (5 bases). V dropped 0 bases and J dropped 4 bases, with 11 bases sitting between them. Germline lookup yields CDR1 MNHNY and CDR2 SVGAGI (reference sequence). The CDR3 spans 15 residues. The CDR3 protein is CASSYSASEADTQYF. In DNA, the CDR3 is TGTGCCAGCAGTTACTCTGCGTCGGAGGCAGATACGCAGTATTTT.

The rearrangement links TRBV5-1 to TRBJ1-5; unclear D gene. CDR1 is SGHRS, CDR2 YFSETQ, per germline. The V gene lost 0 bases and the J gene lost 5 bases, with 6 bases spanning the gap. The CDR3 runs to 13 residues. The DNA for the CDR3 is TGCGCCAGCAGCTTGGCCCCAGATCAGCCCCAGCATTTT. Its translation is CASSLAPDQPQHF.

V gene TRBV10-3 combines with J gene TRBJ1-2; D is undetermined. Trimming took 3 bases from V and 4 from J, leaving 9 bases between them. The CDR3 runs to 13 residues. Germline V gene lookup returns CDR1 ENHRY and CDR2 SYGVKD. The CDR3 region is CAISDEGTYGYTF. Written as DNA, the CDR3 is TGTGCCATCAGTGACGAGGGAACCTATGGCTACACCTTC.

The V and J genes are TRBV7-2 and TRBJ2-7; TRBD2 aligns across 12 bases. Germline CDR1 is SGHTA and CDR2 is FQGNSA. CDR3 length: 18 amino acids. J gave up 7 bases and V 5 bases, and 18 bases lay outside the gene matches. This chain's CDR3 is CASSIPSGRASGNREQYF. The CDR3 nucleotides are TGTGCCAGCAGCATCCCTAGCGGGAGGGCCTCGGGGAATCGGGAGCAGTACTTC.

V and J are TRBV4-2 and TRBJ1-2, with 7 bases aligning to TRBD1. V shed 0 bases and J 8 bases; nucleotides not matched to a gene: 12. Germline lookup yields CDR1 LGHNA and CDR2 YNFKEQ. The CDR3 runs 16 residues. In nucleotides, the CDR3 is TGTGCCAGCAGCCAAGAAAAGGGACAGATCTTACTAGGCTACACCTTC. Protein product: CASSQEKGQILLGYTF.

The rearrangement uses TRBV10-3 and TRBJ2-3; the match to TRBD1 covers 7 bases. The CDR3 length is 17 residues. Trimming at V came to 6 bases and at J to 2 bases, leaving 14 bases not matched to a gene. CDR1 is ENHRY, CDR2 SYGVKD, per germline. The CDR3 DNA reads TGTGCCATCAGGAACCCTACAGGGGCCTCCCTCACAGATACGCAGTATTTT. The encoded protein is CAIRNPTGASLTDTQYF.

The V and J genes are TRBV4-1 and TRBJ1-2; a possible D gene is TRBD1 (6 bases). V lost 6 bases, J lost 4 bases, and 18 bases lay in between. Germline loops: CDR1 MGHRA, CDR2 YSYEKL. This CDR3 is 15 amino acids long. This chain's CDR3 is CASRTGFPLGYGYTF. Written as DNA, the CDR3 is TGCGCCAGCAGGACAGGTTTCCCCCTAGGCTATGGCTACACCTTC.